This T cell receptor beta chain was observed in a study of technical replicates of blood from a few donors. Assay: immunoSEQ multiplex PCR; the TCRdb copy retains only in-frame clones and omits some. The sample has fewer than 90,000 clones, around 89% seen once; the top ten hold roughly 0.41%. CDR3 length: 11 amino acids. Trimming left V 6 bases short and J 8 bases short, with 8 bases between. Germline V gene sequence: CDR1 SGHVS, CDR2 FNYEAQ. This chain uses TRBV7-6 with TRBJ2-1; tentatively, D is TRBD2 (5 bases). Sequenced input: T cells isolated from PBMCs. The sequence was obtained from a human donor in good health. CDR3 DNA sequence: TGTGCCAGCAGAGTTAGCGATGAGCAGTTCTTC. Its protein is CASRVSDEQFF. The full variable domain, in which reference TRBV7-6 and TRBJ2-1 provide the parts outside the CDR3, is GAGVSQSPRYKVTKRGQDVALRCDPISGHVSLYWYRQALGQGPEFLTYFNYEAQQDKSGLPNDRFSAERPEGSISTLTIQRTEQRDSAMYRCASRVSDEQFFGPGTRLTVL.